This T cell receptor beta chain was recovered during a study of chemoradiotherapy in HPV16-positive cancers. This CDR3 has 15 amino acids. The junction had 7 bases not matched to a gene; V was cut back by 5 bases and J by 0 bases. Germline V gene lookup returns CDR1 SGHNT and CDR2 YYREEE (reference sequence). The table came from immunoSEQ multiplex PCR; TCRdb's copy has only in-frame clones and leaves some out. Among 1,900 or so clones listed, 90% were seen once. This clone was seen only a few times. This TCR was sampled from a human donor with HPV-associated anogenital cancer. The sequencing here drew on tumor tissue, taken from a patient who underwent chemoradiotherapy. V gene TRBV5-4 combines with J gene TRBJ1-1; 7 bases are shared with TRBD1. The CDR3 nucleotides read TGTGCCAGCAGACCAGGACAGGTCATGAACACTGAAGCTTTCTTT. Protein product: CASRPGQVMNTEAFF.